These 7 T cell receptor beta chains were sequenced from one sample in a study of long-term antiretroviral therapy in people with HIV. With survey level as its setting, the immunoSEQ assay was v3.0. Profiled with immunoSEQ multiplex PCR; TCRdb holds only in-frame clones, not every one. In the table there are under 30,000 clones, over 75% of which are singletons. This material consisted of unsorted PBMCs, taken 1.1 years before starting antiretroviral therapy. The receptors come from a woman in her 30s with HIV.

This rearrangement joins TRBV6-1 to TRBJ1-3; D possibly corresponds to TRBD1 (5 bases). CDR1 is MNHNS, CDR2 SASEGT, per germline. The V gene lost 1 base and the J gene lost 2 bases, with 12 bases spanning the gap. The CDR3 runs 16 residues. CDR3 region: CASSEVGTATGNTIYF. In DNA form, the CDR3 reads TGTGCCAGCAGTGAAGTTGGGACGGCAACTGGAAACACCATATATTTT.

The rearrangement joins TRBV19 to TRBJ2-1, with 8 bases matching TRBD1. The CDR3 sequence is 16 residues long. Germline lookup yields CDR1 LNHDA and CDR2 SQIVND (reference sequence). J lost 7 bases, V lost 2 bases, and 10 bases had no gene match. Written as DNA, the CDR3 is TGTGCCAGTAGTATATCCACAGGGGGTAGAGGGAATGAGCAGTTCTTC. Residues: CASSISTGGRGNEQFF. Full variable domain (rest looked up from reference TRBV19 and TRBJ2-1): DGGITQSPKYLFRKEGQNVTLSCEQNLNHDAMYWYRQDPGQGLRLIYYSQIVNDFQKGDIAEGYSVSREKKESFPLTVTSAQKNPTAFYLCASSISTGGRGNEQFFGPGTRLTVL.

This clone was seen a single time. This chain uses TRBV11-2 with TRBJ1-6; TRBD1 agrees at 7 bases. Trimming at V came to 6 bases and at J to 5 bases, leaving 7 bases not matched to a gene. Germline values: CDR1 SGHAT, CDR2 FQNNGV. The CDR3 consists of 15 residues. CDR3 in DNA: TGTGCCAGCAGTTCAGGGACAGTAAATAATTCACCCCTCCACTTT. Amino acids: CASSSGTVNNSPLHF.

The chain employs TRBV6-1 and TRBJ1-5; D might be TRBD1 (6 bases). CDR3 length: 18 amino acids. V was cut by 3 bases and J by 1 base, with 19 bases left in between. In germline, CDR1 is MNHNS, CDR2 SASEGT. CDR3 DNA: TGTGCCAGCAGTGAGGGGGGCCGCGGGGGCAGGAGCAATCAGCCCCAGCATTTT. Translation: CASSEGGRGGRSNQPQHF.

This CDR3 reads CATSSMGGSYNEQFF. The CDR3 DNA is TGTGCCACCAGCAGTATGGGTGGGTCCTACAATGAGCAGTTCTTC. The chain combines TRBV15 with TRBJ2-1; D ambiguous. CDR1 is LNHNV and CDR2 is YYDKDF in the germline V gene (reference sequence). Trimming shortened V by 3 bases and J by 1 base, and 10 bases separated the two germline ends. This CDR3 is 15 amino acids long.

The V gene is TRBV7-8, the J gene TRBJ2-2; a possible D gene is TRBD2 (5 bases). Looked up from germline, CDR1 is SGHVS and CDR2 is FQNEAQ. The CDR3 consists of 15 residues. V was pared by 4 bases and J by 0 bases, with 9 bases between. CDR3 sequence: CASSYAGSNTGELFF. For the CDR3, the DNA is TGTGCCAGCAGCTACGCGGGCTCGAACACCGGGGAGCTGTTTTTT.

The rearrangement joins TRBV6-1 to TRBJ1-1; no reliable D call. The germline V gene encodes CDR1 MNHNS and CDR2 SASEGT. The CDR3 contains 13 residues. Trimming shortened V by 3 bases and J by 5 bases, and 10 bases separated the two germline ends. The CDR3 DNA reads TGTGCCAGCAGTGATATCGCGAATACTGAAGCTTTCTTT. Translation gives CASSDIANTEAFF.